This TCR beta chain was recorded in a study of T cell repertoires in cytomegalovirus infection. Looking at the study overall: Indications came from public TCR beta signatures; they pointed to CMV infection and to a matching HLA type. General observations from the study: Ex vivo, HLA-C-restricted CMV-specific TCR beta clonotypes prevailed over the rest of the response.

TCRdb redid the calling of the reads with MiXCR, one entry per CDR3 protein. The table has approximately 990,000 distinct CDR3 sequences, roughly 30% seen once. This clonotype was seen many times. Its antigen remains unidentified. The length of the CDR3 is 18 residues. CDR1 is SGHVS, CDR2 FNYEAQ, per germline. V lost 3 bases, J lost 0 bases, and 8 bases stayed unmatched. The source was cultured CD8+ T cells from PBMCs, collected from culture after CMV antigen stimulation. This chain connects TRBV7-6 to TRBJ2-1; TRBD2 matches 10 bases. The receptor was isolated from a human donor in good health (CMV status not recorded). Some clones in this sample may be carry-over from other donors' samples. The CDR3 region has the DNA TGTGCCAGCAGCTTTTCCCTAGCGGGGGATAGCTCCTACAATGAGCAGTTCTTC. Translation: CASSFSLAGDSSYNEQFF. Drawing the rest from reference TRBV7-6 and TRBJ2-1, the complete variable domain is GAGVSQSPRYKVTKRGQDVALRCDPISGHVSLYWYRQALGQGPEFLTYFNYEAQQDKSGLPNDRFSAERPEGSISTLTIQRTEQRDSAMYRCASSFSLAGDSSYNEQFFGPGTRLTVL.